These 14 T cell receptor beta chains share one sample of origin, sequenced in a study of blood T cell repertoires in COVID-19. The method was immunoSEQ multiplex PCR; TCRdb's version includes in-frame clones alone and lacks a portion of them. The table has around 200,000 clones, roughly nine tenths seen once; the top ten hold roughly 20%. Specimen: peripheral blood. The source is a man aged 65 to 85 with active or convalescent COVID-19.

The CDR3 spells CASSLIQGSALHF. DNA of the CDR3: TGTGCCAGCAGCTTAATACAGGGCTCGGCCCTCCACTTT. The chain recombines TRBV7-9 with TRBJ1-6; TRBD1 is a possible D gene (6 bases). This CDR3 region has 13 residues. CDR1 and CDR2 from the germline V gene are SEHNR and FQNEAQ (reference sequence). V was cut by 2 bases and J by 14 bases, with 13 bases left in between.

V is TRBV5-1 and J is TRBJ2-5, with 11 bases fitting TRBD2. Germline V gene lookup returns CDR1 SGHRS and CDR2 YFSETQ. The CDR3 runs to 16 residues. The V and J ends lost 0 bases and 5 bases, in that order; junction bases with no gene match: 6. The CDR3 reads CASSLVLAGGQETQYF. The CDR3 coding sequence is TGCGCCAGCAGCTTGGTTCTAGCGGGAGGACAGGAGACCCAGTACTTC.

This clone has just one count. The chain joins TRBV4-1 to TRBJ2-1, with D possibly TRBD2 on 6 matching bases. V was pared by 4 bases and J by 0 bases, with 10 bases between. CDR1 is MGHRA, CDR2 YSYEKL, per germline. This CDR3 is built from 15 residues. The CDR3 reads CASSRASDSYNEQFF. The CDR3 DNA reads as TGCGCCAGCAGCCGAGCTAGCGACTCCTACAATGAGCAGTTCTTC.

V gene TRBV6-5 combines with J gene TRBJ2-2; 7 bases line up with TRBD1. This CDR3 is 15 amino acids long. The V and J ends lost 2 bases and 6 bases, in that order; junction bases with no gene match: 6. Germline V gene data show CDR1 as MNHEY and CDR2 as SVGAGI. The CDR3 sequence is CASSYATQGAGELFF. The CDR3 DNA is TGTGCCAGCAGTTACGCCACCCAGGGGGCCGGGGAGCTGTTTTTT.

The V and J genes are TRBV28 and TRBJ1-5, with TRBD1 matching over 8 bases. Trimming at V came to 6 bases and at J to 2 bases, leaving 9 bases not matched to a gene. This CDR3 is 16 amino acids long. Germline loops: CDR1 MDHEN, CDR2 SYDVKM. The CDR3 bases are TGTGCCAGCAGACACTCTGACAGGGGAGGCAATCAGCCCCAGCATTTT. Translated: CASRHSDRGGNQPQHF.

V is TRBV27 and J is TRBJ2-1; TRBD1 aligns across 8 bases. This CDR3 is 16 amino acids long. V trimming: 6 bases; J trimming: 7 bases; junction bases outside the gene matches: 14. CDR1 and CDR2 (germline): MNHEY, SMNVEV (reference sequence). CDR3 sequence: CASSHGTGFARNEQFF. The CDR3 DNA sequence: TGTGCCAGCAGCCACGGGACAGGATTCGCCCGGAATGAGCAGTTCTTC.

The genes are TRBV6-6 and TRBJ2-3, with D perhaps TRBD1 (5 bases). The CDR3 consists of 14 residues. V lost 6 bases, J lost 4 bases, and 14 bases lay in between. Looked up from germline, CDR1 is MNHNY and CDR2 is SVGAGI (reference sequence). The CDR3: CASSSPTVPDTQYF. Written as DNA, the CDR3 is TGTGCCAGCAGCAGCCCGACAGTCCCAGATACGCAGTATTTT.

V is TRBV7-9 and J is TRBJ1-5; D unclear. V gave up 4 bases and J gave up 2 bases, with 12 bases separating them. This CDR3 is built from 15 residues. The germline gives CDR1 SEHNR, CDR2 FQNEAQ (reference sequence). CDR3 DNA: TGTGCCAGCAGCTCGTGGACGGAGGGCAATCAGCCCCAGCATTTT. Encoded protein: CASSSWTEGNQPQHF.

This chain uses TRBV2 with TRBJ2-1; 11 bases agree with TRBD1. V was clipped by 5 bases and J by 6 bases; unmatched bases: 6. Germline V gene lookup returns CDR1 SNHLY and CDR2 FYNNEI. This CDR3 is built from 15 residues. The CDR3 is CASSTQGQGVNEQFF. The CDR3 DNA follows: TGTGCCAGCAGTACCCAGGGACAGGGGGTCAATGAGCAGTTCTTC.

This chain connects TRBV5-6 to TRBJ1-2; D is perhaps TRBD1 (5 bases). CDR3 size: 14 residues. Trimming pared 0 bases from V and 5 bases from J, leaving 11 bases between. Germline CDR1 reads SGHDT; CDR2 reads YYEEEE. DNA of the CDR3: TGTGCCAGCAGCTTGGTAGGGGAGGGATATGGCTACACCTTC. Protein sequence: CASSLVGEGYGYTF.

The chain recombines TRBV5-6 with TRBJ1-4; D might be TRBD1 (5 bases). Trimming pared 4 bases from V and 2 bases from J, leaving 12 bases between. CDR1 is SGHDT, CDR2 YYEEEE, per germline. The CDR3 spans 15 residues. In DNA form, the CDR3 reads TGTGCCAGCAGCCCCCGGGGGGGGACTAATGAAAAACTGTTTTTT. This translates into CASSPRGGTNEKLFF.

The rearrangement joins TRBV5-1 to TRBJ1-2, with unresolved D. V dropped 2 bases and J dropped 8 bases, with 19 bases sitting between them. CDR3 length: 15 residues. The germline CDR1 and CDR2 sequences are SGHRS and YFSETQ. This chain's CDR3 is CASSLGSVGVGGYTF. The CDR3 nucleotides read TGCGCCAGCAGCTTAGGATCAGTCGGAGTTGGCGGCTACACCTTC.

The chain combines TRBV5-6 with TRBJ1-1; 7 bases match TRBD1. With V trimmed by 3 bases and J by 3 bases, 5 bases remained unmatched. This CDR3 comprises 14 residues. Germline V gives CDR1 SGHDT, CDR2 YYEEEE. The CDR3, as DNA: TGTGCCAGCAGCTCGACAGGGTCTTACACTGAAGCTTTCTTT. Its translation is CASSSTGSYTEAFF.

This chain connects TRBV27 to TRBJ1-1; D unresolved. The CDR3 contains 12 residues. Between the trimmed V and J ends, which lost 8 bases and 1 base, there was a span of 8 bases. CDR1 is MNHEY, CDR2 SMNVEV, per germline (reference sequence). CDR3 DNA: TGTGCCAGCTCGGAGAGGAACACTGAAGCTTTCTTT. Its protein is CASSERNTEAFF.